Listed below are T cell receptor beta chains from one sample, sequenced in a study of CD4 T cells in relation to SARS-CoV-2 and coronaviruses. Some clones are missing from TCRdb's copy, which holds only in-frame ones; the method was immunoSEQ multiplex PCR. The sample yields around 65,000 clones, about 89% seen once. The sequencing sample was made of memory CD4+ T cells from PBMCs. The receptor set was obtained from a human donor in good health. Each CDR3 is given with its conserved first and last residue. The order of the fields is clone size, J gene, D gene, V gene, CDR3 DNA, CDR3 protein. D genes are given only for firm matches. Part of the rows lack a size; the others show once, few, many or a class for expanded clones.

abundance: -
j_gene: TRBJ2-2
d_gene: -
v_gene: TRBV6-6
CDR3nt: TGTGCCAGCGACATGACAGGGAGGGCGAACACCGGGGAGCTGTTTTTT
CDR3aa: CASDMTGRANTGELFF

abundance: -
j_gene: TRBJ2-1
d_gene: TRBD2
v_gene: TRBV3-1/TRBV3-2
CDR3nt: TGTGCCAGCAGCCGAGGCGGGAGCGGCAATGAGCAGTTCTTC
CDR3aa: CASSRGGSGNEQFF

abundance: -
j_gene: TRBJ2-7
d_gene: -
v_gene: TRBV19
CDR3nt: TGTGCCAGTAGAGGGTTTAACTACGAGCAGTACTTC
CDR3aa: CASRGFNYEQYF

abundance: few
j_gene: TRBJ1-5
d_gene: TRBD1
v_gene: TRBV5-4
CDR3nt: TGTGCCAGCAGCGCGGACAGGCTTGATAAGCCCCAGCATTTT
CDR3aa: CASSADRLDKPQHF

abundance: -
j_gene: TRBJ1-1
d_gene: TRBD1
v_gene: TRBV19
CDR3nt: TGTGCCAGTAGTACCCGACAGGGGATGAACACTGAAGCTTTCTTT
CDR3aa: CASSTRQGMNTEAFF

abundance: -
j_gene: TRBJ2-7
d_gene: TRBD2
v_gene: TRBV7-9
CDR3nt: TGTGCCAGCAGCACGGGAGCGGGATACTACGAGCAGTACTTC
CDR3aa: CASSTGAGYYEQYF

abundance: -
j_gene: TRBJ2-7
d_gene: TRBD2
v_gene: TRBV5-1
CDR3nt: TGCGCCAGCAGCGTTAGCGGGGACTCCTACGAGCAGTACTTC
CDR3aa: CASSVSGDSYEQYF

abundance: -
j_gene: TRBJ2-4
d_gene: -
v_gene: TRBV7-3
CDR3nt: TGTGCCAGCAGCTTTAATCGCCGGAATTATAAAAAAAACATTCAGTACTTC
CDR3aa: CASSFNRRNYKKNIQYF

abundance: few
j_gene: TRBJ1-3
d_gene: TRBD1
v_gene: TRBV28
CDR3nt: TGTGCCAGCACCGATTACAGGGGCCACACCATATATTTT
CDR3aa: CASTDYRGHTIYF

abundance: few
j_gene: TRBJ1-5
d_gene: -
v_gene: TRBV3-1/TRBV3-2
CDR3nt: TGTGCCAGCAGCCAGGGTAATTTTCAGCCCCAGCATTTT
CDR3aa: CASSQGNFQPQHF

abundance: -
j_gene: TRBJ1-1
d_gene: -
v_gene: TRBV28
CDR3nt: TGTGCCAGCAGCCTCCGGGCCCCGGACACTGAAGCTTTCTTT
CDR3aa: CASSLRAPDTEAFF

abundance: -
j_gene: TRBJ2-1
d_gene: TRBD2
v_gene: TRBV6-4
CDR3nt: TGTGCCAGCAGTGCCTCCTCTCTTAGCGGGCGGCGAAATGAGCAGTTCTTC
CDR3aa: CASSASSLSGRRNEQFF

abundance: -
j_gene: TRBJ1-6
d_gene: -
v_gene: TRBV11-1
CDR3nt: TGTGCCAGCAGCTCCTTTTTGGACAGCCATAATTCACCCCTCCACTTT
CDR3aa: CASSSFLDSHNSPLHF

abundance: -
j_gene: TRBJ1-1
d_gene: -
v_gene: TRBV6-2/TRBV6-3
CDR3nt: TGTGCCAGCAGCCCCCTCGCTAGGGTTGACACTGAAGCTTTCTTT
CDR3aa: CASSPLARVDTEAFF

abundance: few
j_gene: TRBJ2-7
d_gene: -
v_gene: TRBV7-2
CDR3nt: TGTGCCAGCAGCTTAGCGGTATACTACGAGCAGTACTTC
CDR3aa: CASSLAVYYEQYF

abundance: -
j_gene: TRBJ2-2
d_gene: -
v_gene: TRBV7-6
CDR3nt: TGTGCCAGCAGCTTAACCCCCCAGGGTCCCGGGGAGCTGTTTTTT
CDR3aa: CASSLTPQGPGELFF

abundance: few
j_gene: TRBJ2-6
d_gene: -
v_gene: TRBV2
CDR3nt: TGTGCCAGCAACCCCGACAGCTCTGGGGCCAACGTCCTGACTTTC
CDR3aa: CASNPDSSGANVLTF

abundance: -
j_gene: TRBJ2-3
d_gene: TRBD1
v_gene: TRBV7-8
CDR3nt: TGTGCCAGCAGCTCGTTTGGCGCAGGGGGCTCAGATACGCAGTATTTT
CDR3aa: CASSSFGAGGSDTQYF

abundance: -
j_gene: TRBJ2-7
d_gene: TRBD1
v_gene: TRBV19
CDR3nt: TGTGCCAGTAGTATTAGTTGGCAGGGGGCGGCCGAGCAGTACTTC
CDR3aa: CASSISWQGAAEQYF

abundance: -
j_gene: TRBJ2-2
d_gene: -
v_gene: TRBV11-2
CDR3nt: TGTGCCAGCAGCAGCAGACAGGAGCGGGGCACCGGGGAGCTGTTTTTT
CDR3aa: CASSSRQERGTGELFF

abundance: -
j_gene: TRBJ1-1
d_gene: -
v_gene: TRBV19
CDR3nt: TGTGCCAGTAGTATCCGTGAGGGCGAAGCTTTCTTT
CDR3aa: CASSIREGEAFF

abundance: -
j_gene: TRBJ1-6
d_gene: TRBD1
v_gene: TRBV5-1
CDR3nt: TGCGCCAGCAGCACAGGGACAGTCCAAAATTCACCCCTCCACTTT
CDR3aa: CASSTGTVQNSPLHF

abundance: -
j_gene: TRBJ2-7
d_gene: -
v_gene: TRBV7-9
CDR3nt: TGTGCCAGCAGAGGCAGCGGGACATCCTACGAGCAGTACTTC
CDR3aa: CASRGSGTSYEQYF

abundance: -
j_gene: TRBJ1-3
d_gene: -
v_gene: TRBV16
CDR3nt: TGTGCCAGCAGCGACACGGGAAGAAACACCATATATTTT
CDR3aa: CASSDTGRNTIYF

abundance: -
j_gene: TRBJ1-2
d_gene: -
v_gene: TRBV27
CDR3nt: TGTGCCAGCACCCCTTCTTCGAGGGTGACCTCAGCTAACTATGGCTACACCTTC
CDR3aa: CASTPSSRVTSANYGYTF

abundance: -
j_gene: TRBJ1-4
d_gene: -
v_gene: TRBV18
CDR3nt: TGTGCCAGCTCACCATCAGTGCTGAGAGCTAATGAAAAACTGTTTTTT
CDR3aa: CASSPSVLRANEKLFF

abundance: -
j_gene: TRBJ2-3
d_gene: -
v_gene: TRBV5-4
CDR3nt: TGTGCCAGCAGCTTTTCGCAGAGAAGCACAGATACGCAGTATTTT
CDR3aa: CASSFSQRSTDTQYF

abundance: -
j_gene: TRBJ2-5
d_gene: -
v_gene: TRBV7-8
CDR3nt: TGTGCCAGCAGCTTAGACAGACAAGAGACCCAGTACTTC
CDR3aa: CASSLDRQETQYF

abundance: once
j_gene: TRBJ2-2
d_gene: TRBD2
v_gene: TRBV30
CDR3nt: TGTGCCTGGGGGCGGGGCGCTAGCGGGTCCCCTGGGGAGCTGTTTTTT
CDR3aa: CAWGRGASGSPGELFF